The rows below give T cell receptor beta chains drawn from one sample of a study of blood T cell repertoires in COVID-19. Here immunoSEQ multiplex PCR was the method, and the copy in TCRdb shows in-frame clones only, minus some. Here the sample spans 350,000 to 400,000 clones, 85% to 90% being singletons. The sample comprised PBMCs or T cells enriched from blood (not recorded which). The receptors come from a woman in her late teens or twenties who had recovered from COVID-19. Each CDR3 is given with its conserved first and last residue. The D gene is left open where the match is weak. The size of a clone is reported for some rows only, either as once, few or many, or as a class for expanded clones.

D gene: TRBD2; V gene: TRBV7-8; clone size: -; J gene: TRBJ2-5; CDR3 protein: CASSLILGPSGGYEQETQYF; CDR3 DNA: TGTGCCAGCAGCTTAATTCTTGGACCTAGCGGGGGATATGAGCAAGAGACCCAGTACTTC
D gene: TRBD2; V gene: TRBV19; clone size: few; J gene: TRBJ2-2; CDR3 protein: CASSSILAGDLNTGELFF; CDR3 DNA: TGTGCCAGTAGTTCGATCCTAGCGGGGGACCTTAACACCGGGGAGCTGTTTTTT
D gene: -; V gene: TRBV19; clone size: -; J gene: TRBJ1-5; CDR3 protein: CASSMGQTPFQPQHF; CDR3 DNA: TGTGCCAGTAGTATGGGGCAGACTCCTTTCCAGCCCCAGCATTTT
D gene: -; V gene: TRBV6-1; clone size: -; J gene: TRBJ1-1; CDR3 protein: CASTAGTPMNTEAFF; CDR3 DNA: TGTGCCAGCACTGCAGGGACACCTATGAACACTGAAGCTTTCTTT
D gene: -; V gene: TRBV7-3; clone size: -; J gene: TRBJ2-5; CDR3 protein: CASSLGTLTTQYF; CDR3 DNA: TGTGCCAGCAGCTTAGGGACATTGACGACCCAGTACTTC
D gene: TRBD1; V gene: TRBV4-1; clone size: -; J gene: TRBJ1-3; CDR3 protein: CASSDREGNTIYF; CDR3 DNA: TGCGCCAGCAGTGACAGGGAGGGAAACACCATATATTTT
D gene: -; V gene: TRBV6-2/TRBV6-3; clone size: -; J gene: TRBJ1-4; CDR3 protein: CASSPPGQPNEKLFF; CDR3 DNA: TGTGCCAGCAGTCCACCCGGACAGCCTAATGAAAAACTGTTTTTT
D gene: -; V gene: TRBV7-2; clone size: -; J gene: TRBJ1-2; CDR3 protein: CASSLTDYGYTF; CDR3 DNA: TGTGCCAGCAGCTTAACAGACTATGGCTACACCTTC
D gene: -; V gene: TRBV12-3/TRBV12-4; clone size: -; J gene: TRBJ1-2; CDR3 protein: CASSLAGVSGYTF; CDR3 DNA: TGTGCCAGCAGTTTAGCAGGGGTGAGCGGCTACACCTTC
D gene: TRBD2; V gene: TRBV2; clone size: -; J gene: TRBJ2-1; CDR3 protein: CASSEGLAGYDEQFF; CDR3 DNA: TGTGCCAGCAGTGAGGGACTAGCGGGGTATGATGAGCAGTTCTTC
D gene: -; V gene: TRBV19; clone size: -; J gene: TRBJ1-2; CDR3 protein: CASSIDFEDYYGYTF; CDR3 DNA: TGTGCCAGTAGTATAGATTTTGAAGACTACTATGGCTACACCTTC
D gene: -; V gene: TRBV3-1/TRBV3-2; clone size: -; J gene: TRBJ2-5; CDR3 protein: CASSHRVETQYF; CDR3 DNA: TGTGCCAGCAGCCACAGGGTTGAGACCCAGTACTTC
D gene: -; V gene: TRBV27; clone size: once; J gene: TRBJ1-6; CDR3 protein: CASSLVGDNSPLHF; CDR3 DNA: TGTGCCAGCAGTTTGGTAGGAGATAATTCACCCCTCCACTTT
D gene: -; V gene: TRBV18; clone size: -; J gene: TRBJ2-7; CDR3 protein: CASSPDSYEQYF; CDR3 DNA: TGTGCCAGCTCACCGGACAGTTACGAGCAGTACTTC
D gene: -; V gene: TRBV2; clone size: -; J gene: TRBJ1-5; CDR3 protein: CASSEARKGGQPQHF; CDR3 DNA: TGTGCCAGCAGTGAAGCGCGGAAAGGGGGACAGCCCCAGCATTTT
D gene: -; V gene: TRBV5-1; clone size: -; J gene: TRBJ1-4; CDR3 protein: CASSGHPNEKLFF; CDR3 DNA: TGCGCCAGCAGCGGACACCCTAATGAAAAACTGTTTTTT
D gene: -; V gene: TRBV9; clone size: few; J gene: TRBJ1-2; CDR3 protein: CASSEGDLVGYTF; CDR3 DNA: TGTGCCAGCAGCGAGGGGGACCTAGTTGGCTACACCTTC
D gene: TRBD1; V gene: TRBV6-2/TRBV6-3; clone size: -; J gene: TRBJ2-5; CDR3 protein: CASSRPGQGRYQETQYF; CDR3 DNA: TGTGCCAGCAGCCGACCGGGACAGGGAAGATACCAAGAGACCCAGTACTTC
D gene: -; V gene: TRBV20-1; clone size: -; J gene: TRBJ1-1; CDR3 protein: CSASLSPEAFF; CDR3 DNA: TGCAGTGCTAGCCTTTCCCCTGAAGCTTTCTTT
D gene: -; V gene: TRBV11-1; clone size: few; J gene: TRBJ1-1; CDR3 protein: CASGLQVHTEAFF; CDR3 DNA: TGTGCCAGCGGTCTGCAGGTACACACTGAAGCTTTCTTT
D gene: TRBD1; V gene: TRBV6-5; clone size: -; J gene: TRBJ2-7; CDR3 protein: CASSRDSPYEQYF; CDR3 DNA: TGTGCCAGCAGTAGGGACAGCCCCTACGAGCAGTACTTC
D gene: TRBD1; V gene: TRBV28; clone size: -; J gene: TRBJ1-1; CDR3 protein: CASTPTGGFTEAFF; CDR3 DNA: TGTGCCAGCACCCCGACAGGGGGCTTCACTGAAGCTTTCTTT
D gene: -; V gene: TRBV18; clone size: -; J gene: TRBJ2-3; CDR3 protein: CASSPTGYGTDTQYF; CDR3 DNA: TGTGCCAGCTCACCCACGGGGTACGGGACAGATACGCAGTATTTT
D gene: TRBD1; V gene: TRBV28; clone size: -; J gene: TRBJ1-5; CDR3 protein: CASSRTGGGHQPQHF; CDR3 DNA: TGTGCCAGCAGTCGGACAGGGGGCGGCCATCAGCCCCAGCATTTT
D gene: -; V gene: TRBV9; clone size: -; J gene: TRBJ2-7; CDR3 protein: CASSVGRGSPYEQYF; CDR3 DNA: TGTGCCAGCAGCGTAGGTCGGGGGTCCCCCTACGAGCAGTACTTC
D gene: TRBD1; V gene: TRBV4-3; clone size: -; J gene: TRBJ1-2; CDR3 protein: CASSQVTGGNYGYTF; CDR3 DNA: TGCGCCAGCAGCCAGGTTACAGGGGGCAACTATGGCTACACCTTC